This entry describes one T cell receptor (beta chain). What it recognizes is unknown. The data belong to a study of T-cell memory formation after mild COVID-19. Researchers used 5'RACE with constant-segment primers to make TCR alpha and TCR beta cDNA libraries that carry sample barcodes and UMIs. TCRdb reanalysed the 5' RACE reads using MiXCR and keeps one entry per CDR3 protein. The sample lists 400,000 to 500,000 distinct CDR3 sequences; 15% to 20% were seen once. Per germline, CDR1 SGHVS and CDR2 FNYEAQ. This CDR3 is built from 12 residues. V was trimmed by 1 base and J by 6 bases, leaving 3 bases between them. General observations from the study: Several responding clones turned up in pre-infection memory, indicating that cross-reactive memory may have taken part. Mainly in CM and EM were contracting CD4+ clones; CD8+ were in EMRA. Clones shrinking between day 15 and 85 showed a balanced CD4/CD8 split, and those that grew later tilted toward CD4+.

V usage is TRBV7-6 and J usage is TRBJ1-4; D call uncertain. Specimen: PBMCs or a T cell subset sorted from them (not recorded which). The receptor was isolated from a man between 18 and 35 years old who had mild COVID-19 (a few samples of this study predate the infection). Cell type and time point are not known. In DNA form, the CDR3 reads TGTGCCAGCAGCTTAGGAGATGAAAAACTGTTTTTT. This encodes CASSLGDEKLFF.